What follows are 5 T cell receptor beta chains derived from one specimen sequenced in a study of cytomegalovirus exposure and HLA in healthy donors. PCR employed 60 Vbeta and 13 Jbeta primers. Repertoires were generated with immunoSEQ multiplex PCR, while TCRdb's copy carries only in-frame clones and drops some. The repertoire holds some 200,000 clones, with around four fifths as singletons. Sequencing was carried out using PBMCs. These receptor sequences come from a woman under 30 in good health and CMV-seronegative.

The rearrangement joins TRBV2 to TRBJ2-4, with D possibly being TRBD2 (6 bases). Germline V gene sequence: CDR1 SNHLY, CDR2 FYNNEI. V lost 4 bases to trimming and J lost 16 bases, with 20 bases between them. The length of the CDR3 is 13 residues. The CDR3 is CASSGGGNLFVYF. The CDR3, as DNA: TGTGCCAGCAGTGGAGGAGGGAACTTGTTCGTTTACTTC.

In nucleotides, the CDR3 is TGTGCCAGCAGTGCAGGGTTGGGAAACACCATATATTTT. Translating it yields CASSAGLGNTIYF. The V gene is TRBV6-6, the J gene TRBJ1-3; D may be TRBD1 (5 bases). V lost 5 bases and J 4 bases, leaving 9 bases between the germline ends. The germline CDR1 and CDR2 sequences are MNHNY and SVGAGI (reference sequence). There are 13 residues in the CDR3.

The chain employs TRBV6-5 and TRBJ2-3, with TRBD2 identical over 7 bases. The V gene's germline CDR1 is MNHEY and CDR2 SVGAGI. The trim removed 1 base at V and 3 bases at J, leaving 4 bases unmatched. The length of the CDR3 is 15 residues. The CDR3 region is CASSYYRGVTDTQYF. The CDR3 nucleotides are TGTGCCAGCAGTTACTATCGGGGGGTGACAGATACGCAGTATTTT.

This clone appeared once. The V gene is TRBV14, the J gene TRBJ2-3; tentatively, D is TRBD1 (6 bases). Between the trimmed V and J ends, which lost 1 base and 5 bases, there was a span of 13 bases. The CDR3 totals 15 residues. Germline lookup yields CDR1 SGHDN and CDR2 FVKESK. The CDR3 protein is CASSQVPGAVDTQYF. Written as DNA, the CDR3 is TGTGCCAGCAGCCAAGTACCAGGGGCGGTAGATACGCAGTATTTT.

The rearrangement joins TRBV5-6 to TRBJ2-5; the match to TRBD2 covers 8 bases. CDR1 and CDR2 (germline): SGHDT, YYEEEE. V lost 4 bases to trimming and J lost 4 bases; unmatched junction nucleotides: 18. This CDR3 region has 18 residues. Here the CDR3 reads CASSALGGFGRATETQYF. CDR3 DNA: TGTGCCAGCAGCGCGCTGGGGGGATTCGGGAGGGCCACAGAGACCCAGTACTTC.